This T cell receptor (beta chain) was identified in a study of shared clonotypes between healthy human individuals (dated by TCRdb to the early 2020s). As for the study more broadly: Three men and two women, aged 18 to 49 years, made up the cohort. To increase sequencing depth and limit assay-specific biases, TCR repertoire library preparation and sequencing were carried out by different laboratories using diverse techniques. Per donor, three plates each were used for CD4 naive and CD4 memory, two for CD8 naive, and one for CD8 memory. Each donor's leukapheresis produced roughly between roughly 0.85 and 9.5 billion PBMCs. To estimate repertoire size and how much clonotype sharing occurs between individuals, the study deeply sequenced the blood TCR repertoires of five healthy adults. General conclusions and limits of the study: Clonotypes shared by all four sorted-subset donors showed higher generation probabilities than non-shared clonotypes. Only blood was sampled, and tissue TCR repertoires likely differ from those in blood. Larger estimated clonotype richness was generally found for naive subsets than for memory subsets. Based on pairwise subsampling, the degree of clonotype sharing among donors was expected to be affected by sequencing depth. The genetic and exposure-history diversity represented was limited by the small number of donors. Incomplete sequencing was indicated by rarefaction of sorted-subset datasets, despite the large sequencing depth. Sharing across a few donors was observed for approximately 5% of naive CD4, 3.5% of naive CD8, 2% to 2.5% of memory CD4, and roughly 0.4% of memory CD8 clonotypes.

CD8 naive samples were CD45RO-negative cells positively selected for CCR7, giving a CD45RA+CCR7+ population that excluded TemRA cells. Healthy HIV-negative adults with no recently reported acute infections or vaccinations were included as donors. Every donor was a Caucasian adult residing in Nashville, Tennessee, USA. Blood was obtained by leukapheresis, after which PBMCs were separated by Ficoll-Histopaque density gradient centrifugation and cryopreserved in liquid nitrogen vapor phase. Analytical flow cytometry was used to check the purity and quantity of each magnetically sorted T cell population. Genomic DNA was isolated from each sorted fraction and quantified by UV absorbance on a Nanodrop 2000c. To note about this clone: Its antigen has not been determined. Base quality data are lacking; no much larger clone is found one base away.

TCR CDR3 regions were amplified from genomic DNA by multiplex PCR using the deep immunoSEQ assay. For each cell subset, the extracted genomic DNA was distributed evenly across all wells of several immunoSEQ 96-well plates, and each plate served as one replicate. For sorted subsets, each replicate PCR was loaded with roughly 190 ng genomic DNA, equivalent to 30,000 to 35,000 T cell genomes. Purified libraries were quantified with a Qubit 3.0 fluorometer, sized on a Bioanalyzer 2100, and re-quantified with the KAPA Library Quantification kit. Every immunoSEQ 96-well plate was sequenced on a dedicated single-read 150-cycle Illumina NextSeq 550 flow cell. The published analysis was carried out like this. Because only junctional sequences without quality scores were contained in the immunoSEQ output, filtering matching that applied to full-length reads could not be performed. To assign V/J genes and CDR3, sequences were annotated using PyIR, a Python wrapper for IgBLAST v1.9, with IMGT germline references. Reads were filtered out if the reads had weak V/J assignments (E-value above 1e-6), no CDR3, stop codons, out-of-frame junctions, or ambiguous translated residues. V3J clonotypes were defined by identical inferred V gene, J gene, and CDR3 amino acid sequence. Percentage overlap between repertoires was calculated by dividing the number of shared unique clonotypes by the size of the smaller repertoire. RTK rarefaction, the Chao1 estimator, and Recon v2.1 estimates of unobserved clonotypes were used to assess repertoire richness. OLGA was used to compute generation probabilities for all TCRbeta clonotypes that the gDNA method yielded from a few donors. In TCRdb, the immuneACCESS table is reduced to in-frame sequences with V and J assigned. These tables do not hold every clone; where another copy was compared, an unresolved V gene accounts for under half, and the others remain unexplained. V and J calls and clone size come straight from that table; D and trimming were deduced from the DNA. The sample contains some 2 million clones, approximately 94% of them found a single time. In total, the top ten clones hold 1% to 1.5% of the sample.

The origin of this receptor is a man younger than 35 in good health. The sequencing input was naive CD8+ T cells sorted from blood. The cell subset or site tag for this specimen amounts to: CD45RA+CCR7+.

In nucleotides, the sequence is TGTGCCACCAGCGGGGGACAGGGGGCGCTGACCGGGGAGCTGTTTTTT. This translates into CATSGGQGALTGELFF. The rearranged segments are TRBV15 and TRBJ2-2, and 12 junctional nucleotides match TRBD1. The CDR3 spans 16 residues, from the cysteine through the phenylalanine. CDR3 DNA only is kept here, 48 bases in frame from base 1. Trimming takes 5 bases off V and 5 bases off J; junction bases not matched to a gene: 6. Based on the germline V gene (reference sequence), the CDR1 and CDR2 sequences are LNHNV and YYDKDF. The variable domain in full, with residues beyond the CDR3 obtained from the reference TRBV15 and TRBJ2-2 genes, is DAMVIQNPRYQVTQFGKPVTLSCSQTLNHNVMYWYQQKSSQAPKLLFHYYDKDFNNEADTPDNFQSRRPNTSFCFLDIRSPGLGDTAMYLCATSGGQGALTGELFFGEGSRLTVL.